This T cell receptor (beta chain) emerged from a study of CD8+ T cells in alopecia areata listed by TCRdb under 2018. Notes on the research overall: The treated patients took part in an open-label pilot trial in which moderate-to-severe alopecia areata was treated with oral tofacitinib at 5 to 10 mg twice daily. Tofacitinib was given for 6 to 18 months, followed by 6 months of follow-up off drug to assess delayed response and recurrence. For the treated patients, the SALT score, which quantifies what percentage of scalp surface area is affected, served as the measure of disease severity. High-throughput TCRbeta sequencing was used to examine T cell clonal expansion in alopecia areata in both the C3H/HeJ mouse model and human patients. Human TCRbeta sequencing covered scalp tissue and sorted CD4+ and CD8+ peripheral blood T cells from patchy and totalis/universalis alopecia areata patients and healthy controls. Tofacitinib-treated patients had biopsies at baseline and at 4 and 24 weeks of treatment, with a later scalp biopsy in several patients. Clonality in the scalp was compared among normal scalp (n=4), patchy alopecia areata scalp (n=8), and alopecia totalis/universalis scalp (n=8). RNA came from the PAXgene miRNA kit for fixed scalp, the miRNeasy kit for PBMCs, and the RNeasy kit for mouse skin. TCRbeta CDR3 regions were amplified by immunoSEQ multiplex PCR using 35 Vbeta forward and 13 Jbeta reverse primers. Findings and caveats that apply to the study as a whole: During tofacitinib treatment, many expanded lesional clones remained in scalp and blood, and this persistence may partly explain relapse after treatment is stopped. Scalp clonality and the number of expanded CD8+ clones among the top 100 scalp clones were significantly decreased by tofacitinib. Shared TCR sequences between patients were less evident than in mice, which may be partly attributable to HLA diversity in the patient population. Unlike mouse skin, where gammadelta T cells dominate, normal human skin contains resident alphabeta T cells that get sequenced too, which complicates analysis of the scalp TCR repertoire. Compared with normal scalp, lesional scalp, particularly in alopecia totalis/universalis, had higher clonality and more expanded CD8+ clones, which suggests antigenic drive. Because the treated cohort was small and had only one nonresponder, larger studies are needed to examine links between baseline CD8+ expansion and response.

A note on this clone: What this receptor recognizes is not known. No clone much larger than this one lies a single base away; base qualities are absent.

Reading the label with the study, this specimen's time point is: roughly 24 weeks on oral tofacitinib. Reading the label with the study, this specimen's treatment or condition is: oral pan-JAK inhibitor, 5-10 mg twice daily. Peripheral blood and lesional scalp punch biopsies were obtained from patients with alopecia areata. PBMCs were separated by density centrifugation and stained for CD3, CD4 and CD8, after which CD4+ and CD8+ T cells were sorted on a FACSAria. The library was generated by the immunoSEQ multiplex PCR assay. RNA was extracted from all samples and reverse transcribed into cDNA as template for TCR sequencing. First-strand cDNA was synthesized with SuperScript III using a 2:1 mix of oligo-dT and random hexamers. Amplification bias was assessed with a synthetic immune receptor repertoire, and residual bias was removed computationally. The authors' pipeline ran thus. Raw reads were preprocessed to remove errors, and CDR3 was defined by IMGT conventions from the conserved cysteine to phenylalanine. To get clonality, Shannon entropy was normalized by log2 of the number of productive unique TCRs and the result was subtracted from 1. Whether scalp clones were CD4 or CD8 was inferred by matching scalp TCRbeta sequences against CD4 and CD8 repertoires sorted from blood. Not all clones reach the TCRdb copy of this immuneACCESS table, which keeps in-frame sequences only. Checked studies attribute under half of the gap to unresolved V genes and leave the rest unexplained. For V, J and clone size, that table is used; D and trimming come from the DNA. Present in this sample are approximately 210,000 clones, 60% of which were seen just once. The ten largest account for 1% of the sample.

Between the V and J ends, shortened by 6 bases and 6 bases respectively, the junction contains 15 bases. The CDR3 numbers 14 residues from cysteine through phenylalanine. Only CDR3 DNA remains: 42 bases, in frame from the first base. CDR1 and CDR2, per the germline V gene, are MGHDK and SYGVNS. The sample was CD4+ T cells sorted from blood, taken at week 24, from a patient treated with tofacitinib. The receptor was isolated from a human donor with alopecia areata. The V and J segments used are TRBV25-1 and TRBJ2-1; the D segment could be TRBD2, given 5 matching bases. The CDR3 has the sequence CASREGGNFNEQFF. In nucleotides, the sequence is TGTGCCAGCAGGGAAGGAGGCAATTTCAATGAGCAGTTCTTC.